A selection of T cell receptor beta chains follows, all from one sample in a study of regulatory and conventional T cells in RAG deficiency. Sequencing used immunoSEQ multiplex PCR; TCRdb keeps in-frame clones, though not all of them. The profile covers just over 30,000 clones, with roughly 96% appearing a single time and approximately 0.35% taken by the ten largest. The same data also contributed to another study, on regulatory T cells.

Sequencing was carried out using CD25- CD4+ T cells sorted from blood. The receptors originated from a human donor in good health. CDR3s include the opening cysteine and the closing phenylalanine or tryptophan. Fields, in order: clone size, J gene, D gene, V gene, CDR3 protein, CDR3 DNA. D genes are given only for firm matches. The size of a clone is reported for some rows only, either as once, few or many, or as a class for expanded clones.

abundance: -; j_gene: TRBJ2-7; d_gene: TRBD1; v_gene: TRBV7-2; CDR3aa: CASSRRTGESSYEQYF; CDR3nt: TGTGCCAGCAGCCGACGGACAGGCGAAAGCTCCTACGAGCAGTACTTC
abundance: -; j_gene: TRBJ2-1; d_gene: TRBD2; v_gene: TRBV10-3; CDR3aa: CAISGNSGGGTEQFF; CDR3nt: TGTGCCATCAGTGGGAATAGCGGGGGGGGTACTGAGCAGTTCTTC
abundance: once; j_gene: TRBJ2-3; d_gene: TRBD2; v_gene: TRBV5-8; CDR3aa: CASSPTRTSGGQDTQYF; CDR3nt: TGTGCCAGCAGCCCGACCCGGACTAGCGGGGGGCAAGATACGCAGTATTTT
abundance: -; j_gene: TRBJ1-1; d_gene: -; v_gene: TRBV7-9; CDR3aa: CASSLPGTNTEAFF; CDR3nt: TGTGCCAGCAGCTTACCAGGGACAAACACTGAAGCTTTCTTT
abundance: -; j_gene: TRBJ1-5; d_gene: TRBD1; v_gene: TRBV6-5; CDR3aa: CASSSLQGGVNQPQHF; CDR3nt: TGTGCCAGCAGTTCGTTGCAGGGGGGCGTAAATCAGCCCCAGCATTTT
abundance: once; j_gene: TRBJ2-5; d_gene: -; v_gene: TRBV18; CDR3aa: CASSPLEETQYF; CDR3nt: TGTGCCAGCTCACCACTCGAAGAGACCCAGTACTTC
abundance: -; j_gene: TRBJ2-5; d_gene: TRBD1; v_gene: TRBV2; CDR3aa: CASRVRDRETQYF; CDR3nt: TGTGCCAGCAGAGTCCGGGACAGAGAGACCCAGTACTTC
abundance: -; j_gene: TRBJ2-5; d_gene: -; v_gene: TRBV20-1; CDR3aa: CSAQQETQYF; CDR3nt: TGCAGTGCTCAGCAAGAGACCCAGTACTTC
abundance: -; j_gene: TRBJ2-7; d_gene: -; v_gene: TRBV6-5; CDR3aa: CASQGGSYEQYF; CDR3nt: TGTGCCAGTCAAGGGGGCTCCTACGAGCAGTACTTC
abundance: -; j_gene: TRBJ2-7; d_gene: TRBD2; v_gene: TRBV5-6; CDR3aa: CASSLDAGGFEQYF; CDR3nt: TGTGCCAGCAGCTTGGATGCGGGGGGATTCGAGCAGTACTTC
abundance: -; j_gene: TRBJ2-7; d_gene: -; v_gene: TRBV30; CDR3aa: CAWSVGGIVNEQYF; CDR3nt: TGTGCCTGGAGTGTAGGGGGAATTGTCAACGAGCAGTACTTC
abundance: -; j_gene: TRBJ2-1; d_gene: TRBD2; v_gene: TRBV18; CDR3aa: CASSPASGLAGGEQFF; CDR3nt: TGTGCCAGCTCACCAGCATCGGGACTAGCGGGAGGTGAGCAGTTCTTC
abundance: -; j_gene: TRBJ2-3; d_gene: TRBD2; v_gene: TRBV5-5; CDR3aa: CASSSPLAGGTDTQYF; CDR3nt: TGTGCCAGCAGCTCCCCTCTAGCGGGAGGAACAGATACGCAGTATTTT
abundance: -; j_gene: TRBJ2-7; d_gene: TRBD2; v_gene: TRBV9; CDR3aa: CASSVGLAGDSYEQYF; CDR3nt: TGTGCCAGCAGCGTAGGACTAGCGGGAGACTCCTACGAGCAGTACTTC
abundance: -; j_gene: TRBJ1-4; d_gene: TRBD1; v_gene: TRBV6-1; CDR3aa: CASKIRRGGEKLFF; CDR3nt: TGTGCCAGCAAGATCCGTAGAGGGGGCGAAAAACTGTTTTTT
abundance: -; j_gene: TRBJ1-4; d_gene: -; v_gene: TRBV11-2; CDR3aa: CASSRWGGTNEKLFF; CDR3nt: TGTGCCAGCAGCAGATGGGGGGGAACTAATGAAAAACTGTTTTTT
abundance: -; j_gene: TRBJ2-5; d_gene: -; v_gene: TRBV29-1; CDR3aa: CSVDPTGGETQYF; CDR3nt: TGCAGCGTTGACCCGACAGGTGGGGAGACCCAGTACTTC
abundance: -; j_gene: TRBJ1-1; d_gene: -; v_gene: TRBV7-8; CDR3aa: CASSRGNTEAFF; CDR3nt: TGTGCCAGCAGCCGGGGAAACACTGAAGCTTTCTTT
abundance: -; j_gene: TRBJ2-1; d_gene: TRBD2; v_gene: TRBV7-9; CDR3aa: CASSLSSGRDNEQFF; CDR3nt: TGTGCCAGCAGCTTATCCAGCGGGAGAGACAATGAGCAGTTCTTC
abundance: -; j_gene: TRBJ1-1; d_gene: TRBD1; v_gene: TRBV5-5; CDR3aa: CASSLRRTGGRFMNTEAFF; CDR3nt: TGTGCCAGCAGCTTGAGGAGGACAGGGGGCCGATTTATGAACACTGAAGCTTTCTTT
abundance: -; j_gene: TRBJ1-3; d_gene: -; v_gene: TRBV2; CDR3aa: CASSAVRGVSGNTIYF; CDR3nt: TGTGCCAGCAGTGCAGTCAGGGGTGTCTCTGGAAACACCATATATTTT
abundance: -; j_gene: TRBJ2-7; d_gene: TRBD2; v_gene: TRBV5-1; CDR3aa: CASSLSLAGAYEQYF; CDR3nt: TGCGCCAGCAGCTTGTCTCTAGCGGGCGCCTACGAGCAGTACTTC
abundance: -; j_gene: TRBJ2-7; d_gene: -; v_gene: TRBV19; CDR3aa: CASATVTSSYEQYF; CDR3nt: TGTGCCAGTGCCACCGTCACTAGCTCCTACGAGCAGTACTTC
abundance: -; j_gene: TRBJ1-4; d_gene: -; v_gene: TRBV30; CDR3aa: CAWSLQGREKLFF; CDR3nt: TGTGCCTGGAGTTTGCAGGGGCGCGAAAAACTGTTTTTT
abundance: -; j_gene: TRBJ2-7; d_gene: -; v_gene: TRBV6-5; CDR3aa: CASSLQGGRSYEQYF; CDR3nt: TGTGCCAGCAGTCTCCAAGGGGGACGGTCCTACGAGCAGTACTTC
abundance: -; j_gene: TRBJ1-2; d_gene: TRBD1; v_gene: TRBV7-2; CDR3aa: CASTHSPGQSYGYTF; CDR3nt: TGTGCCAGCACCCATTCACCGGGACAGAGCTATGGCTACACCTTC
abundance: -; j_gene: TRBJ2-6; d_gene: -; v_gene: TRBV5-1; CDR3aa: CASSRPRGNSGANVLTF; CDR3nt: TGCGCCAGCAGCCGCCCTCGGGGGAACTCTGGGGCCAACGTCCTGACTTTC